This TCR beta chain was identified during a study of blood T cell repertoires in COVID-19. How the authors handled the data: Estimation of nucleated cell counts was performed using reference gene primer amplification. TCRdb's copy holds only in-frame clones and misses some; the assay was immunoSEQ multiplex PCR. V and J calls plus clone size are reproduced from that table; the DNA served to infer D and trimming. The table lists 210,000 or so clones, 80% to 90% of them singletons, with 3.5% to 4.5% in the top ten. Germline V lookup: CDR1 MGHRA, CDR2 YSYEKL. V was cut by 2 bases and J by 3 bases, with 10 bases left in between. CDR3 size: 14 residues. This clone was found a few times.

The origin of this receptor is a man between 45 and 60 years old with acute or convalescent COVID-19. The sample taken for sequencing was peripheral blood. The V gene is TRBV4-1, the J gene TRBJ1-1; TRBD1 is a possible D gene (5 bases). The CDR3 nucleotides read TGCGCCAGCAGCCAAACAGGAGGGTACACTGAAGCTTTCTTT. Protein product: CASSQTGGYTEAFF.